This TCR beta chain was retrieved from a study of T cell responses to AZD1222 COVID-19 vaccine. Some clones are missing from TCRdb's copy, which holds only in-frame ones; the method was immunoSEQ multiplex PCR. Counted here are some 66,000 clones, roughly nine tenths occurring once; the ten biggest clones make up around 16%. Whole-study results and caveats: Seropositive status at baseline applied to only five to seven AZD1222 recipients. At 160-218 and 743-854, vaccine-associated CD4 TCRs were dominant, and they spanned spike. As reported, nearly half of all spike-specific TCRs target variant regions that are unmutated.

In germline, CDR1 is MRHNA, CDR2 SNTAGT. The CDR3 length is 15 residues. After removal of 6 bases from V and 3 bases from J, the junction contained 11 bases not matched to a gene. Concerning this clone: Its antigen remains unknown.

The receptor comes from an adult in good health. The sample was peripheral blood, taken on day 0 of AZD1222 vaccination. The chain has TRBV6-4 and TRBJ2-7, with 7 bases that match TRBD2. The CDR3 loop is CASSSLLAENYEQYF. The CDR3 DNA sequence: TGTGCCAGCAGCTCACTTCTAGCGGAGAACTACGAGCAGTACTTC.